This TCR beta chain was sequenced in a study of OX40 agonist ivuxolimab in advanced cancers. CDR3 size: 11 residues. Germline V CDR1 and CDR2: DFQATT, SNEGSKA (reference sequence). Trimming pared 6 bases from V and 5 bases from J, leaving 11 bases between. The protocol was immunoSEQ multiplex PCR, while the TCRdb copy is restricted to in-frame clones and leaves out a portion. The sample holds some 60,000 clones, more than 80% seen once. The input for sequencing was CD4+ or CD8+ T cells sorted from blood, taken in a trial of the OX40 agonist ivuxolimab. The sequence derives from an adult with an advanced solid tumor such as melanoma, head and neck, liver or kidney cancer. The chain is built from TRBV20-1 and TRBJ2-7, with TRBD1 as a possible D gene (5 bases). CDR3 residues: CSAPGNHEQYF. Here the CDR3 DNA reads TGCAGTGCCCCAGGGAATCACGAGCAGTACTTC.